This T cell receptor beta chain was obtained from a study of T cell repertoires in cytomegalovirus infection. The CDR3 has 14 residues. Looked up from germline, CDR1 is LNHDA and CDR2 is SQIVND (reference sequence). Trimming shortened V by 5 bases and J by 6 bases, and 14 bases separated the two germline ends. TCRdb used MiXCR to reprocess the reads, holding one entry per CDR3 protein. The repertoire holds around 500,000 distinct CDR3 sequences, about two fifths seen once, with 43% in the top ten. A word on this clonotype: The antigen remains unidentified.

This specimen was cultured PBMCs, taken from culture after CMV antigen stimulation. The J gene is TRBJ2-4, the V gene TRBV19; D uncertain. The sequence came from a human donor in good health (CMV status not recorded). Some clones in this sample may be carry-over from other donors' samples. CDR3 loop: CASSWTALGNIQYF. For the CDR3, the DNA is TGTGCCAGTAGTTGGACGGCCCTTGGAAACATTCAGTACTTC.